The 12 T cell receptor beta chains listed next were all sequenced from one sample in a study of CD8 T cells in Susac syndrome. Random-hexamer reverse transcription was applied to roughly 0.5 to 1 ug RNA. Each CDR3 protein is one row after TCRdb ran MiXCR on the immunoSEQ multiplex PCR reads. The sample includes about 200,000 distinct CDR3 sequences, 85% to 95% of them seen just once. Sequencing used CD4+ T cells from PBMCs. These receptors were obtained from a human donor in good health.

The rearrangement links TRBV3-1 to TRBJ1-2; no reliable D call. CDR1 and CDR2 (germline): LGHDT, YNNKEL (reference sequence). The CDR3 is 15 residues long. Between the trimmed V and J ends, which lost 1 base and 0 bases, there was a span of 9 bases. The CDR3 DNA reads as TGTGCCAGCAGCCAAGGGACGCAACCTAACTATGGCTACACCTTC. Encoded protein: CASSQGTQPNYGYTF.

The rearrangement uses TRBV6-6 and TRBJ2-7; D is undetermined. Per the germline V gene, CDR1 is MNHNY and CDR2 is SVGAGI (reference sequence). With 5 bases removed from V and 6 bases from J, the gap between germline ends came to 20 bases. CDR3 length: 15 amino acids. CDR3 sequence: CASSTTRTHDSEQYF. CDR3 in DNA: TGTGCCAGCAGTACTACACGGACGCACGATTCCGAGCAGTACTTC.

This rearrangement joins TRBV11-2 to TRBJ1-5; 8 bases align to TRBD1. V dropped 8 bases and J dropped 0; count of bases not matched to a gene: 6. This CDR3 is built from 15 residues. Per the germline V gene, CDR1 is SGHAT and CDR2 is FQNNGV. The CDR3 is CASSTGGRSNQPQHF. The CDR3, as DNA: TGTGCCAGCTCTACAGGGGGTCGTAGCAATCAGCCCCAGCATTTT. Looking up the rest from reference TRBV11-2 and TRBJ1-5 gives the full variable domain: EAGVAQSPRYKIIEKRQSVAFWCNPISGHATLYWYQQILGQGPKLLIQFQNNGVVDDSQLPKDRFSAERLKGVDSTLKIQPAKLEDSAVYLCASSTGGRSNQPQHFGDGTRLSIL.

This clonotype was observed a handful of times. The V and J genes are TRBV12-3 or TRBV12-4 and TRBJ2-7; D remains unclear. V shed 2 bases and J shed 2 bases, with 7 bases lying between them. The CDR3 is 13 amino acids. The CDR3 protein is CASSLTGTYEQYV. CDR3 coding DNA: TGTGCCAGCAGTTTAACCGGCACCTACGAGCAGTACGTC.

The chain is built from TRBV4-3 and TRBJ2-5, with 7 bases matching TRBD2. Germline V gene data show CDR1 as LGHNA and CDR2 as YSLEER. This CDR3 comprises 13 residues. Trimming at V came to 2 bases and at J to 7 bases, leaving 4 bases not matched to a gene. The CDR3 DNA reads TGCGCCAGCAGCCAACAACCGGGGGGGACCCAGTACTTC. Translation: CASSQQPGGTQYF.

This clonotype was seen a single time. The chain employs TRBV29-1 and TRBJ2-5; 7 nucleotides align to TRBD1. This CDR3 has 16 residues. Germline V lookup: CDR1 SQVTM, CDR2 ANQGSEA. J lost 5 bases, V lost 0 bases, and 12 bases had no gene match. Here the CDR3 DNA reads TGCAGCGTTGAAGATCTTAGAACAGGGGCGGTGGAGACCCAGTACTTC. Translation: CSVEDLRTGAVETQYF.

The chain recombines TRBV29-1 with TRBJ2-7; a weak D match, TRBD1 (6 bases). This CDR3 region has 13 residues. CDR1 is SQVTM and CDR2 is ANQGSEA in the germline V gene. Trimming cost V 4 bases and J 8 bases, with 18 bases left between them. The CDR3 coding sequence is TGCAGCGTTGGAGGTGGGGGCAGGGACAAGCAGTACTTC. Protein product: CSVGGGGRDKQYF.

The rearrangement uses TRBV12-3 or TRBV12-4 and TRBJ2-2, with 9 positions matching TRBD1. The CDR3 is 22 amino acids. J gave up 0 bases and V 2 bases, and 19 bases lay outside the gene matches. CDR3 sequence: CASSLPNFGTGWPGPNTGELFF. The CDR3, as DNA: TGTGCCAGCAGTTTACCGAACTTTGGGACAGGGTGGCCCGGCCCGAACACCGGGGAGCTGTTTTTT.

The chain has TRBV3-1 and TRBJ2-4; TRBD1 is a possible D gene (6 bases). V gave up 6 bases and J gave up 2 bases, with 14 bases separating them. This CDR3 contains 15 residues. Germline CDR1 is LGHDT and CDR2 is YNNKEL (reference sequence). CDR3 in amino acids: CASRPGTLTKNIQYF. CDR3 DNA: TGTGCCAGCAGGCCCGGGACACTGACCAAAAACATTCAGTACTTC.

The chain couples TRBV2 to TRBJ2-1; 10 nucleotides agree with TRBD1. Germline-derived CDR1 and CDR2 are SNHLY and FYNNEI. The V gene end was trimmed by 5 bases and the J gene end by 8 bases; junction bases not matched to a gene: 6. The CDR3 totals 14 residues. CDR3 loop: CASSPGQGIDEQFF. The CDR3 DNA follows: TGTGCCAGCAGTCCGGGACAGGGGATCGATGAGCAGTTCTTC.

The chain links TRBV28 to TRBJ1-5; tentative D call: TRBD1 (6 bases). Germline CDR1 reads MDHEN; CDR2 reads SYDVKM. V gave up 7 bases and J gave up 5 bases, with 18 bases separating them. There are 15 residues in the CDR3. The CDR3 spells CASTQGWGSDQPQHF. DNA of the CDR3: TGTGCCAGCACCCAGGGGTGGGGATCGGATCAGCCCCAGCATTTT.

The CDR3 region is CSPSQANTEAFF. For the CDR3, the DNA is TGCAGTCCCTCCCAGGCCAACACTGAAGCTTTCTTT. This chain connects TRBV20-1 to TRBJ1-1; no definite D call. The CDR3 sequence is 12 residues long. Per the germline V gene, CDR1 is DFQATT and CDR2 is SNEGSKA (reference sequence). With 8 bases removed from V and 2 bases from J, the gap between germline ends came to 12 bases.